Listed below are T cell receptor beta chains from one sample, sequenced in a study of beta chain features in type 1 diabetes. Profiling relied on immunoSEQ multiplex PCR, and the TCRdb table lists in-frame clones only, not all of them. The sample contains approximately 470,000 clones, around 30% of which appear only once. Sequencing used naive CD4+ T cells from blood. These receptor sequences come from a man aged 18 to 30 in good health. Each CDR3 is given with its conserved first and last residue. Fields, in order: J gene, V gene, D gene, CDR3 length, clone size, CDR3 protein, CDR3 DNA. The D gene is left open where the match is weak. Expanded clones are given a class, and other clones once, few, many or no size at all.

j_gene: TRBJ2-5
v_gene: TRBV9
d_gene: TRBD2
len: 15
abundance: few
CDR3aa: CASSLRTSGEETQYF
CDR3nt: TGTGCCAGCAGCTTACGGACTAGCGGGGAAGAGACCCAGTACTTC

j_gene: TRBJ2-7
v_gene: TRBV25-1
d_gene: TRBD1
len: 15
abundance: -
CDR3aa: CASSAPGQGNYEQYF
CDR3nt: TGTGCCAGCAGTGCCCCGGGACAGGGGAACTACGAGCAGTACTTC

j_gene: TRBJ2-1
v_gene: TRBV28
d_gene: -
len: 15
abundance: -
CDR3aa: CASSLAAHSYNEQFF
CDR3nt: TGTGCCAGCAGTTTAGCGGCACACTCCTACAATGAGCAGTTCTTC

j_gene: TRBJ2-3
v_gene: TRBV5-4
d_gene: -
len: 15
abundance: -
CDR3aa: CASSRASSGTDTQYF
CDR3nt: TGTGCCAGCAGCAGGGCTTCTAGCGGCACAGATACGCAGTATTTT

j_gene: TRBJ2-1
v_gene: TRBV7-9
d_gene: TRBD2
len: 17
abundance: few
CDR3aa: CASSPQGGRAAGNEQFF
CDR3nt: TGTGCCAGCAGCCCACAAGGTGGGAGGGCCGCTGGAAATGAGCAGTTCTTC

j_gene: TRBJ1-2
v_gene: TRBV19
d_gene: -
len: 11
abundance: -
CDR3aa: CASSTGSGYTF
CDR3nt: TGTGCCAGTAGTACAGGGAGCGGCTACACCTTC

j_gene: TRBJ2-7
v_gene: TRBV19
d_gene: -
len: 13
abundance: few
CDR3aa: CASSLHTSYEQYF
CDR3nt: TGTGCCAGTAGTCTCCACACAAGCTACGAGCAGTACTTC

j_gene: TRBJ1-1
v_gene: TRBV5-4
d_gene: -
len: 13
abundance: -
CDR3aa: CASRPQMNTEAFF
CDR3nt: TGTGCCAGCAGGCCACAAATGAACACTGAAGCTTTCTTT

j_gene: TRBJ2-5
v_gene: TRBV30
d_gene: -
len: 13
abundance: -
CDR3aa: CAWSELIQETQYF
CDR3nt: TGTGCCTGGAGTGAGCTGATCCAAGAGACCCAGTACTTC

j_gene: TRBJ1-1
v_gene: TRBV28
d_gene: TRBD1
len: 14
abundance: -
CDR3aa: CASSLTGGNTEAFF
CDR3nt: TGTGCCAGCAGTTTGACAGGGGGGAACACTGAAGCTTTCTTT

j_gene: TRBJ2-7
v_gene: TRBV5-4
d_gene: TRBD1
len: 14
abundance: few
CDR3aa: CASSHDRVNYEQYF
CDR3nt: TGTGCCAGCAGCCACGACAGGGTGAACTACGAGCAGTACTTC

j_gene: TRBJ2-3
v_gene: TRBV29-1
d_gene: TRBD2
len: 12
abundance: few
CDR3aa: CSVESGRGTQYF
CDR3nt: TGCAGCGTTGAATCAGGGCGGGGGACGCAGTATTTT

j_gene: TRBJ2-3
v_gene: TRBV7-9
d_gene: TRBD2
len: 14
abundance: -
CDR3aa: CASTGTSLTDTQYF
CDR3nt: TGTGCCAGCACCGGGACTAGCCTCACAGATACGCAGTATTTT

j_gene: TRBJ2-1
v_gene: TRBV19
d_gene: -
len: 15
abundance: -
CDR3aa: CASSMVSGWGNEQFF
CDR3nt: TGTGCCAGTAGTATGGTGAGCGGGTGGGGCAATGAGCAGTTCTTC

j_gene: TRBJ2-1
v_gene: TRBV7-8
d_gene: -
len: 12
abundance: -
CDR3aa: CASSRWLWEQFF
CDR3nt: TGTGCCAGCAGCCGATGGTTATGGGAGCAGTTCTTC

j_gene: TRBJ2-3
v_gene: TRBV4-2
d_gene: TRBD2
len: 15
abundance: few
CDR3aa: CASSQESGRTDTQYF
CDR3nt: TGTGCCAGCAGCCAAGAAAGCGGGAGAACAGATACGCAGTATTTT

j_gene: TRBJ2-7
v_gene: TRBV28
d_gene: TRBD1
len: 15
abundance: few
CDR3aa: CASSLVPGQSDEQYF
CDR3nt: TGTGCCAGCAGTTTGGTCCCGGGACAGAGCGACGAGCAGTACTTC

j_gene: TRBJ1-5
v_gene: TRBV10-3
d_gene: -
len: 14
abundance: -
CDR3aa: CAISPGGGDQPQHF
CDR3nt: TGTGCCATCAGTCCTGGTGGGGGGGATCAGCCCCAGCATTTT

j_gene: TRBJ2-7
v_gene: TRBV29-1
d_gene: TRBD2
len: 17
abundance: few
CDR3aa: CSVIQDRTSGYYYEQYF
CDR3nt: TGCAGCGTGATACAGGATCGGACTAGCGGATACTACTACGAGCAGTACTTC

j_gene: TRBJ2-7
v_gene: TRBV15
d_gene: TRBD2
len: 13
abundance: -
CDR3aa: CATSRGTSGFQYF
CDR3nt: TGTGCCACCAGCAGAGGGACTAGCGGTTTTCAGTACTTC

j_gene: TRBJ2-3
v_gene: TRBV14
d_gene: -
len: 14
abundance: few
CDR3aa: CASSQYLRGDTQYF
CDR3nt: TGTGCCAGCAGCCAATACCTTAGAGGGGATACGCAGTATTTT

j_gene: TRBJ2-3
v_gene: TRBV7-7
d_gene: -
len: 13
abundance: -
CDR3aa: CASSLTWTDTQYF
CDR3nt: TGTGCTAGCAGCTTGACATGGACAGATACGCAGTATTTT

j_gene: TRBJ2-1
v_gene: TRBV15
d_gene: -
len: 15
abundance: few
CDR3aa: CATSRGTSSGNEQFF
CDR3nt: TGTGCCACCAGCAGAGGCACTAGCAGTGGCAATGAGCAGTTCTTC

j_gene: TRBJ2-1
v_gene: TRBV21-1
d_gene: -
len: 16
abundance: -
CDR3aa: CASSKKPGTSENEQFF
CDR3nt: TGTGCCAGCAGCAAAAAGCCAGGGACTAGCGAGAATGAGCAGTTCTTC

j_gene: TRBJ2-2
v_gene: TRBV4-3
d_gene: -
len: 16
abundance: -
CDR3aa: CASSQDSRSPTGELFF
CDR3nt: TGCGCCAGCAGCCAAGATAGCCGGAGTCCCACCGGGGAGCTGTTTTTT

j_gene: TRBJ2-5
v_gene: TRBV30
d_gene: -
len: 15
abundance: -
CDR3aa: CAWSAVGPLGGTQYF
CDR3nt: TGTGCCTGGAGTGCAGTAGGACCGTTGGGGGGGACCCAGTACTTC